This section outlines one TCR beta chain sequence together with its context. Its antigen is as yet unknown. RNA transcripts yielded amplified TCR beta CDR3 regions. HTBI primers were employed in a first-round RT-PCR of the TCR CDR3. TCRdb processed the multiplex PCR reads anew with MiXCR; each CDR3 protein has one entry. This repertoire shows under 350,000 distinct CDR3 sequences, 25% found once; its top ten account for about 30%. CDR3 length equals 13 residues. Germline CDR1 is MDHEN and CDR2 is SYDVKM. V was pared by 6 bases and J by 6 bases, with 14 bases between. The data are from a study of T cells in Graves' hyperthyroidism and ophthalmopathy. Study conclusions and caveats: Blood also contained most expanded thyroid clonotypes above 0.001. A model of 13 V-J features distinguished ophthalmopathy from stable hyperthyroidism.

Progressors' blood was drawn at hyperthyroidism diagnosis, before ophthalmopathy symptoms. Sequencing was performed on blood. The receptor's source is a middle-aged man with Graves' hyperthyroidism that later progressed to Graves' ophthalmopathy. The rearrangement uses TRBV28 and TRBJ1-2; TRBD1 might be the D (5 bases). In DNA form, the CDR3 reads TGTGCCAGCAGGGGGCTTATAAGCGATGGCTACACCTTC. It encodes CASRGLISDGYTF.